These 6 T cell receptor beta chains were all obtained from the same sample, sequenced in a study of T cells in Graves' hyperthyroidism and ophthalmopathy. The investigators amplified TCR beta CDR3 regions from RNA transcripts. First-round RT-PCR of the TCR CDR3 relied on the HTBI primer set. TCRdb re-called the multiplex PCR reads through MiXCR, storing one row per CDR3 protein. The sample lists around 490,000 distinct CDR3 sequences; around 20% were seen once. The specimen sequenced was blood. These receptors were taken from a man aged 35-49 years with Graves' ophthalmopathy.

This chain joins TRBV19 and TRBJ2-2; the match to TRBD2 covers 8 bases. Per germline, CDR1 LNHDA and CDR2 SQIVND (reference sequence). CDR3 length: 15 amino acids. Trimming removed 4 bases from V and 2 bases from J; junction bases left unmatched: 3. The CDR3 spells CASSSGGINTGELFF. The CDR3 DNA reads TGTGCCAGTAGTAGCGGGGGGATTAACACCGGGGAGCTGTTTTTT. Full variable domain (rest looked up from reference TRBV19 and TRBJ2-2): DGGITQSPKYLFRKEGQNVTLSCEQNLNHDAMYWYRQDPGQGLRLIYYSQIVNDFQKGDIAEGYSVSREKKESFPLTVTSAQKNPTAFYLCASSSGGINTGELFFGEGSRLTVL.

The chain employs TRBV6-9 and TRBJ2-2; TRBD1 matches at 7 bases. CDR3 length: 20 residues. The trim removed 5 bases at V and 4 bases at J, leaving 22 bases unmatched. Germline CDR1 reads MNHGY; CDR2 reads SVAAGI. The CDR3 spells CASSIGRGRLPHTRTGELFF. The CDR3 DNA is TGTGCCAGCAGTATTGGAAGGGGGCGCCTCCCACATACACGCACCGGGGAGCTGTTTTTT.

There are many counts of this clonotype. In nucleotides, the CDR3 is TGTGCCAGCACCCATACAAGGGCTCGAACAGATACGCAGTATTTT. It translates to CASTHTRARTDTQYF. V is TRBV2 and J is TRBJ2-3, with no clear D. CDR1 is SNHLY, CDR2 FYNNEI, per germline. Between the trimmed V and J ends, which lost 7 bases and 3 bases, there was a span of 17 bases. This CDR3 region has 15 residues.

Many counts were recorded for this clonotype. The V gene is TRBV5-1, the J gene TRBJ2-1; D perhaps matches TRBD1 (6 bases). The CDR3 runs to 18 residues. The V gene lost 4 bases and the J gene lost 0 bases, with 20 bases spanning the gap. Germline CDR1 is SGHRS and CDR2 is YFSETQ. For the CDR3, the DNA is TGCGCCAGCAGCCTTACTGGACAGCTAACGAGCTCCTACAATGAGCAGTTCTTC. It is translated as CASSLTGQLTSSYNEQFF.

The chain is built from TRBV2 and TRBJ2-2; 10 positions agree with TRBD2. The V segment lost 7 bases and the J segment 5 bases; nucleotides outside the gene matches: 7. The CDR3 totals 15 residues. CDR1 is SNHLY, CDR2 FYNNEI, per germline. Here the CDR3 reads CASTGTSASTGELFF. The CDR3 DNA reads TGTGCCAGCACCGGGACTAGCGCGTCTACCGGGGAGCTGTTTTTT.

Only a few counts were recorded for this clonotype. This chain uses TRBV9 with TRBJ2-3, with 9 bases aligning to TRBD2. V was pared by 4 bases and J by 1 base, with 4 bases of the junction left unmatched. There are 15 residues in the CDR3. In germline, CDR1 is SGDLS, CDR2 YYNGEE. The chain's CDR3 is CASSRGGAGTDTQYF. The DNA for the CDR3 is TGTGCCAGCAGCCGCGGGGGGGCGGGCACAGATACGCAGTATTTT.